This TCR beta chain was sequenced in a study of cytomegalovirus exposure and HLA in healthy donors. Whole-study findings and limits: Within an earlier analysis, most TCR beta V segments proved productive either about 90% or about 30% of the time. By a later analysis, the bulk of CMV-associated TCR beta chains appeared HLA-restricted.

In the PCR, 60 Vbeta and 13 Jbeta primers were used. Generated by immunoSEQ multiplex PCR, the TCRdb table keeps only in-frame clones and is missing some. The table shows over 100,000 clones, with 70% to 85% occurring only once. Germline V lookup: CDR1 SGHRS, CDR2 YFSETQ. The CDR3 loop spans 16 amino acids. V was clipped by 3 bases and J by 0 bases, with 10 bases between them. This clone was seen a few times. Its specificity is not known. V gene TRBV5-1 combines with J gene TRBJ2-6; TRBD1 might be the D (5 bases). This TCR came from a female donor in good health and CMV-seronegative. What was sequenced was PBMCs. CDR3 in DNA: TGCGCCAGCAGCTCGAGAGACAGCTCTGGGGCCAACGTCCTGACTTTC. Translated: CASSSRDSSGANVLTF.